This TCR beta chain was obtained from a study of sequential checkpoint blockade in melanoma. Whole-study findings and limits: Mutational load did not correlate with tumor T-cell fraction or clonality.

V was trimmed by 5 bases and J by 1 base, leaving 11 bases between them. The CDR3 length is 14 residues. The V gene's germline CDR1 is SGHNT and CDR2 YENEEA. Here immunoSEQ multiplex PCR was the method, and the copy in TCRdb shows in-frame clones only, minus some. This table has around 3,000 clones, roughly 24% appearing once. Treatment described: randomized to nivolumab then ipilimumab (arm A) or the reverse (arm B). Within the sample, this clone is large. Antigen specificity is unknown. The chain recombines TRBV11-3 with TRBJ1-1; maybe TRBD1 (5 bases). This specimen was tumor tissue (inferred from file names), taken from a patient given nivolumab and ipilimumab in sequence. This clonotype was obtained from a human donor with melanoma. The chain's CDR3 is CASSPRDGNTEAFF. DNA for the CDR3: TGTGCCAGCAGCCCAAGGGACGGGAACACTGAAGCTTTCTTT.